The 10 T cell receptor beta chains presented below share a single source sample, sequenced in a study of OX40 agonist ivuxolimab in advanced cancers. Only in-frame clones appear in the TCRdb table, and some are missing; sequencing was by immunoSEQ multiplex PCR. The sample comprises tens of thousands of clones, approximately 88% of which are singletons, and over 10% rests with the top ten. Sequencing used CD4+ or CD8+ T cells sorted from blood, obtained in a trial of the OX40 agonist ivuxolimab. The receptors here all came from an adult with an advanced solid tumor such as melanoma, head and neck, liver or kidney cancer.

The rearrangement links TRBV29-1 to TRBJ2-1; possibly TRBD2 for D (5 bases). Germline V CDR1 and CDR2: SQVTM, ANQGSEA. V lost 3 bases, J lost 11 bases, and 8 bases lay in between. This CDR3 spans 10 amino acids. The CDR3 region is CSVDEGKQFF. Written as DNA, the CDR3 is TGCAGCGTTGACGAGGGCAAGCAGTTCTTC.

The CDR3 DNA reads as TGCGCCAGCAGCTTCCTGGCGGGGGGAGGCACAGATACGCAGTATTTT. It specifies CASSFLAGGGTDTQYF. V usage is TRBV5-1 and J usage is TRBJ2-3, with TRBD2 matching over 8 bases. CDR3 length equals 16 residues. Germline values: CDR1 SGHRS, CDR2 YFSETQ. V shed 2 bases and J 1 base; nucleotides not matched to a gene: 6. Full variable domain (outside the CDR3, taken from reference TRBV5-1 and TRBJ2-3): KAGVTQTPRYLIKTRGQQVTLSCSPISGHRSVSWYQQTPGQGLQFLFEYFSETQRNKGNFPGRFSGRQFSNSRSEMNVSTLELGDSALYLCASSFLAGGGTDTQYFGPGTRLTVL.

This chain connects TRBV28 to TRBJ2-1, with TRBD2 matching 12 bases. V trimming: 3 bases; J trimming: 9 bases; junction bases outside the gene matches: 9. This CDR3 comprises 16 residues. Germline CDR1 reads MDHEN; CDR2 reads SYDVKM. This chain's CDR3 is CASSFLAGGPLGEQFF. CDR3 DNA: TGTGCCAGCAGTTTCCTAGCGGGAGGGCCATTAGGTGAGCAGTTCTTC. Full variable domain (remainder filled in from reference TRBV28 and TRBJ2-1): DVKVTQSSRYLVKRTGEKVFLECVQDMDHENMFWYRQDPGLGLRLIYFSYDVKMKEKGDIPEGYSVSREKKERFSLILESASTNQTSMYLCASSFLAGGPLGEQFFGPGTRLTVL.

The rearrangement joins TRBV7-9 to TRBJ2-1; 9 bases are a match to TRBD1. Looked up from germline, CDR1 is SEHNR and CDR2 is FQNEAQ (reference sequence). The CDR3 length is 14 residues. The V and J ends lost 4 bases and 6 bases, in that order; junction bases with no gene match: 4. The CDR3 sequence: CASSSGTGPNEQFF. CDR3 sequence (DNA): TGTGCCAGCAGCTCCGGGACAGGGCCCAATGAGCAGTTCTTC.

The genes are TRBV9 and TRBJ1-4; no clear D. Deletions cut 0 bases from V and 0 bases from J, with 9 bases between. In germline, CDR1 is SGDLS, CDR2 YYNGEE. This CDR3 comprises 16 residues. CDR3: CASSVAFGATNEKLFF. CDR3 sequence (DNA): TGTGCCAGCAGCGTAGCATTCGGTGCAACTAATGAAAAACTGTTTTTT.

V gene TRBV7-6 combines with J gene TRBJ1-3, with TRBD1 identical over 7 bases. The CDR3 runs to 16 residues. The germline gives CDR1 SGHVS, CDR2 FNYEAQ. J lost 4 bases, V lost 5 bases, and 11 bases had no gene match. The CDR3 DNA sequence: TGTGCCAGCAGCCCCAGGGGGGACCTCTCAGGAAACACCATATATTTT. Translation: CASSPRGDLSGNTIYF.

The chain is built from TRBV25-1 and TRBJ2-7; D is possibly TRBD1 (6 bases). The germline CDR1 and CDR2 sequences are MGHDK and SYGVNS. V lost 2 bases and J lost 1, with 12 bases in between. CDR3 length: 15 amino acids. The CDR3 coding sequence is TGTGCCAGCAGTGAAGCAGGGGATCGTTCCTACGAGCAGTACTTC. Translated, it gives CASSEAGDRSYEQYF.

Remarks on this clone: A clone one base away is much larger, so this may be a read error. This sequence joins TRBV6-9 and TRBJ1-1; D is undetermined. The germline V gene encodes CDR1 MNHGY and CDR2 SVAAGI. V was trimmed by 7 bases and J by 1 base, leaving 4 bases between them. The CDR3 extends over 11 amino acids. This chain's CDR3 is CASTSNTEAFF. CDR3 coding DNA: TGTGCCAGCACCTCGAACACTGAAGCTTTCTTT.

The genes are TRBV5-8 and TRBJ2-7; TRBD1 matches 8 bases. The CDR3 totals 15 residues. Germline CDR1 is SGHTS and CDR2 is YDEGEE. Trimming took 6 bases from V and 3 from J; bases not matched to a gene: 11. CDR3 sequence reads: CASTRGQGFSYEQYV. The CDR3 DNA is TGTGCCAGCACCCGAGGACAGGGTTTCAGCTACGAGCAGTACGTC.

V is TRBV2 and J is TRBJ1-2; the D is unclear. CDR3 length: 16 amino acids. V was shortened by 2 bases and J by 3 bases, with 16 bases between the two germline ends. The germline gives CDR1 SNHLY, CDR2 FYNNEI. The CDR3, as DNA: TGTGCCAGCAGTGAATTTATAGGAGGGCAGGACTATGGCTACACCTTC. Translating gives CASSEFIGGQDYGYTF. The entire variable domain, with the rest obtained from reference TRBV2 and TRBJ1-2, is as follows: EPEVTQTPSHQVTQMGQEVILRCVPISNHLYFYWYRQILGQKVEFLVSFYNNEISEKSEIFDDQFSVERPDGSNFTLKIRSTKLEDSAMYFCASSEFIGGQDYGYTFGSGTRLTVV.